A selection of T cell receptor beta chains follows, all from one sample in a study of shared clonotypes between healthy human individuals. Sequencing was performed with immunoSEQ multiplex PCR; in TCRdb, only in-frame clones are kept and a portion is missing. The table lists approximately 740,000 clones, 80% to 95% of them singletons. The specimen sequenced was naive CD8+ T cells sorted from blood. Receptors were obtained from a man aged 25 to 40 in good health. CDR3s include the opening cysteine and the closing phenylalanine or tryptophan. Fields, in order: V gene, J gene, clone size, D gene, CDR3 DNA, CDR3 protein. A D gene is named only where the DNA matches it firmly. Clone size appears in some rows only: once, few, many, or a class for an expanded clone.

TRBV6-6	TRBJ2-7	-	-	TGTGCCAGCAGTTACTCGAATGTGCAGTACTTC	CASSYSNVQYF
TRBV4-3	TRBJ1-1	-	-	TGCGCCAGCAGCCAAGATTTGAGAAACACTGAAGCTTTCTTT	CASSQDLRNTEAFF
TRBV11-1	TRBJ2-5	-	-	TGTGCCAGCAGCTTAGCGACAGGAGCCCTAGAGGCCCAGTACTTC	CASSLATGALEAQYF
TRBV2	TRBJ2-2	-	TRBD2	TGTGCCAGCAGTGACCGTCTAGCGGCAAACACCGGGGAGCTGTTTTTT	CASSDRLAANTGELFF
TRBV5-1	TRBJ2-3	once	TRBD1	TGCGCCAGCAGCGACCGGGACAGGGGTACAGATACGCAGTATTTT	CASSDRDRGTDTQYF
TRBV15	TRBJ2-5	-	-	TGTGCCACCAGCAGCCCCGGGAGCCAAGAGACCCAGTACTTC	CATSSPGSQETQYF
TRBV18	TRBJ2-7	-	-	TGTGCCAGCTCAGAGCCCACAGGTTCCTACGAGCAGTACTTC	CASSEPTGSYEQYF
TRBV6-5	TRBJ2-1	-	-	TGTGCCAGCAGTTACTCGGCAGGCTCCTACAATGAGCAGTTCTTC	CASSYSAGSYNEQFF
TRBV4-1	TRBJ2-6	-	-	TGCGCCAGCAGCCATTCCTTTTCTGGGGCCAACGTCCTGACTTTC	CASSHSFSGANVLTF
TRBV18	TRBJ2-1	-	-	TGTGCCAGCTCACCGAAACCGGGACAAATCCTTTACAATGAGCAGTTCTTC	CASSPKPGQILYNEQFF
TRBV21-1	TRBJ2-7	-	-	TGTGCCAGCAGTCCCTCCAGGGACAGGGAGTCCTACGAGCAGTACTTC	CASSPSRDRESYEQYF
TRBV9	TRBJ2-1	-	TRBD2	TGTGCCAGCAGCGTAGCAAGCGGGGCGAACAATGAGCAGTTCTTC	CASSVASGANNEQFF
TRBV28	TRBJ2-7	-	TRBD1	TGTGCCAGCAGCCTTGGACAGGGTAGGGAGCAGTACTTC	CASSLGQGREQYF
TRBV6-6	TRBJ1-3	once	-	TGTGCCAGCAGTGGAGCAACTGGAAACACCATATATTTT	CASSGATGNTIYF
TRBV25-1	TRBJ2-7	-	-	TGTGCCAGCAGTAAACCGGGCCCCTCCTACGAGCAGTACTTC	CASSKPGPSYEQYF
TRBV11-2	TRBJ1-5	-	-	TGTGCCAGCAGCTTCTCGCCAGATAGCAATCAGCCCCAGCATTTT	CASSFSPDSNQPQHF
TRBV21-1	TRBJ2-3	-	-	TGTGCCAGCAGCCCCCGAACGGGGAGATTAGCAGATACGCAGTATTTT	CASSPRTGRLADTQYF